The 31 T cell receptor beta chains below come from one sample, sequenced in a study of neurological immune-mediated disorders. The time point was: longitudinal time-point 3. TCRdb itself ran the 5' RACE reads through MiXCR, one entry per CDR3 protein. The sample lists around 97,000 distinct CDR3 sequences, about a tenth occurring once. The sample comprised PBMCs. The receptors shown here come from a female donor with HTLV-1-associated myelopathy (HAM/TSP).

This clonotype was found many times. J is TRBJ2-5 and V is TRBV27; weak D call: TRBD1 (6 bases). The length of the CDR3 is 12 residues. Trimming shortened V by 8 bases and J by 7 bases, and 14 bases separated the two germline ends. Germline V gene sequence: CDR1 MNHEY, CDR2 SMNVEV (reference sequence). This chain's CDR3 is CASGAGVGTQYF. CDR3 coding DNA: TGTGCCAGCGGCGCAGGGGTGGGGACCCAGTACTTC.

This clonotype showed up many times. The chain recombines TRBV5-6 with TRBJ2-5; possible D gene TRBD2, 5 bases. V lost 1 base, J lost 9 bases, and 16 bases lay in between. CDR1 is SGHDT, CDR2 YYEEEE, per germline. This CDR3 comprises 14 residues. This CDR3 reads CASSLRRGVRAQYF. CDR3 bases: TGTGCCAGCAGCTTGAGGCGCGGAGTGCGGGCCCAGTACTTC.

This clonotype was picked up many times. J is TRBJ2-1 and V is TRBV5-5; 10 bases agree with TRBD2. Germline V CDR1 and CDR2: SGHKS, YYEKEE (reference sequence). The CDR3 loop spans 19 amino acids. The J segment lost 3 bases and the V segment lost 2 bases, leaving 14 bases of the junction unmatched. The CDR3 reads CASSFTGLAEVRGYNEQFF. The CDR3 DNA sequence: TGTGCCAGCAGCTTTACAGGACTAGCGGAGGTTAGGGGCTACAATGAGCAGTTCTTC.

The chain carries TRBV5-1 and TRBJ2-1, with 9 positions matching TRBD2. The junction had 16 bases not matched to a gene; V was cut back by 5 bases and J by 1 base. Germline V gene sequence: CDR1 SGHRS, CDR2 YFSETQ. CDR3 size: 19 residues. CDR3: CASRGDGKRGDYSYNEQFF. In DNA form, the CDR3 reads TGCGCCAGCAGGGGGGACGGGAAGCGGGGGGACTATTCCTACAATGAGCAGTTCTTC.

This clonotype was recorded many times. V and J are TRBV29-1 and TRBJ2-3, with D unclear. The CDR3 has 11 residues. Per the germline V gene, CDR1 is SQVTM and CDR2 is ANQGSEA. The V end was cut by 4 bases, the J end by 4 bases, with 6 bases between. CDR3 protein: CSVAIPDTQYF. CDR3 in DNA: TGCAGCGTTGCCATTCCAGATACGCAGTATTTT.

This clonotype was detected many times. The chain employs TRBV5-1 and TRBJ1-1, with D maybe TRBD1 (6 bases). V dropped 0 bases and J dropped 4 bases, with 10 bases sitting between them. Looked up from germline, CDR1 is SGHRS and CDR2 is YFSETQ. The CDR3 is 14 amino acids. This chain's CDR3 is CASSLEQGGTEAFF. The CDR3 DNA reads TGCGCCAGCAGCTTGGAACAGGGCGGCACTGAAGCTTTCTTT.

This clonotype has a count of ten or more. V and J are TRBV9 and TRBJ2-5; D possibly matches TRBD1 or TRBD2 (6 bases each). Germline V gene sequence: CDR1 SGDLS, CDR2 YYNGEE. V gave up 3 bases and J gave up 3 bases, with 15 bases separating them. The CDR3 length is 15 residues. The CDR3 spells CASSAQGTGEETQYF. In nucleotides, the CDR3 is TGTGCCAGCAGCGCCCAGGGGACGGGGGAAGAGACCCAGTACTTC. Drawing the rest from reference TRBV9 and TRBJ2-5, the complete variable domain is DSGVTQTPKHLITATGQRVTLRCSPRSGDLSVYWYQQSLDQGLQFLIQYYNGEERAKGNILERFSAQQFPDLHSELNLSSLELGDSALYFCASSAQGTGEETQYFGPGTRLLVL.

Many counts were recorded for this clonotype. J is TRBJ2-5 and V is TRBV20-1, with 9 bases fitting TRBD2. CDR3 length: 16 amino acids. Germline V gives CDR1 DFQATT, CDR2 SNEGSKA (reference sequence). Trimming removed 0 bases from V and 4 bases from J; junction bases left unmatched: 9. Here the CDR3 DNA reads TGCAGTGCTAGAGATCCGCAGCGGGGGGCGCGAGAGACCCAGTACTTC. It codes for CSARDPQRGARETQYF.

There are many counts of this clonotype. The rearrangement joins TRBV12-3 or TRBV12-4 to TRBJ1-6, with TRBD1 matching over 8 bases. Trimming at V came to 5 bases and at J to 9 bases, leaving 15 bases not matched to a gene. The CDR3 is 17 residues long. CDR3 region: CASSPTTGVYGTSPLHF. DNA for the CDR3: TGTGCCAGCAGTCCAACGACAGGGGTGTATGGTACTTCACCCCTCCACTTT.

This clonotype was detected ten times or more. The chain carries TRBV5-1 and TRBJ2-2, with 7 bases matching TRBD1. The CDR3 consists of 16 residues. In germline, CDR1 is SGHRS, CDR2 YFSETQ. J lost 5 bases, V lost 3 bases, and 10 bases had no gene match. CDR3 region: CASSYPRDRETGELFF. The CDR3 DNA sequence: TGCGCCAGCAGCTACCCCCGGGACAGAGAGACCGGGGAGCTGTTTTTT.

At least ten counts were recorded for this clonotype. This chain uses TRBV20-1 with TRBJ2-5; tentative D call: TRBD1 (8 bases). The CDR3 sequence is 15 residues long. The germline V gene has CDR1 DFQATT and CDR2 SNEGSKA (reference sequence). V lost 5 bases to trimming and J lost 5 bases, with 21 bases between them. Here the CDR3 reads CSAGPNRGGVETQYF. CDR3 sequence (DNA): TGCAGTGCTGGCCCCAACAGGGGGGGTGTTGAGACCCAGTACTTC.

Ten or more counts support this clonotype. This chain connects TRBV5-1 to TRBJ1-1; 9 nucleotides match TRBD1. V lost 7 bases to trimming and J lost 10 bases; unmatched junction nucleotides: 11. The CDR3 loop spans 13 amino acids. CDR1 is SGHRS, CDR2 YFSETQ, per germline. Here the CDR3 DNA reads TGCGCCAGCGGCGTACAGGGGGCGGTTGGAGCTTTCTTT. Its translation: CASGVQGAVGAFF. The full variable domain, with the rest looked up from reference TRBV5-1 and TRBJ1-1, is KAGVTQTPRYLIKTRGQQVTLSCSPISGHRSVSWYQQTPGQGLQFLFEYFSETQRNKGNFPGRFSGRQFSNSRSEMNVSTLELGDSALYLCASGVQGAVGAFFGQGTRLTVV.

In this sample, this clonotype turned up many times. V is TRBV18 and J is TRBJ2-3, with D unresolved. The CDR3 runs to 11 residues. CDR1 and CDR2 from the germline V gene are KGHSH and LQKENI. V was pared by 3 bases and J by 2 bases, with 0 bases between. CDR3 amino acids: CASSPTDTQYF. In DNA form, the CDR3 reads TGTGCCAGCTCACCCACAGATACGCAGTATTTT.

This clonotype was counted at least ten times. V is TRBV20-1 and J is TRBJ2-7; 9 nucleotides align to TRBD1. V was pared by 0 bases and J by 3 bases, with 6 bases of the junction left unmatched. CDR1 and CDR2 (germline): DFQATT, SNEGSKA (reference sequence). The CDR3 has 15 amino acids. The CDR3 loop reads CSARDPWDRDYEQYF. The CDR3 DNA is TGCAGTGCTAGAGACCCGTGGGACAGGGACTACGAGCAGTACTTC.

Ten or more counts support this clonotype. The gene calls are TRBV4-1 and TRBJ2-5, with D possibly being TRBD1 or TRBD2 (6 bases each). The CDR3 is made up of 13 amino acids. Trimming removed 4 bases from V and 3 bases from J, with 9 bases in between. The V gene's germline CDR1 is MGHRA and CDR2 YSYEKL. The CDR3 bases are TGCGCCAGCAGCCTTAGGGGGGAAGAGACCCAGTACTTC. Residues: CASSLRGEETQYF.

This clonotype was counted ten times or more. The V and J genes are TRBV6-1 and TRBJ2-3; TRBD1 might be the D (6 bases). The CDR3 totals 14 residues. The germline V gene encodes CDR1 MNHNS and CDR2 SASEGT. Trimming stripped 5 bases from V and 0 bases from J, with 9 bases between. In nucleotides, the CDR3 is TGTGCCAGCAGTACGACAGGAAGCACAGATACGCAGTATTTT. Amino acid sequence: CASSTTGSTDTQYF.

This clonotype was counted many times. The chain recombines TRBV3-1 with TRBJ2-1; weak D call: TRBD2 (7 bases). This CDR3 has 16 residues. The germline CDR1 and CDR2 sequences are LGHDT and YNNKEL (reference sequence). V lost 2 bases and J 7 bases, leaving 18 bases between the germline ends. For the CDR3, the DNA is TGTGCCAGCAGCCAAACGGGGGGCGCTACGCAGAATGAGCAGTTCTTC. Protein product: CASSQTGGATQNEQFF.

Comments on this clonotype: Its ends do not fully match the called genes, so a read error is possible. This rearrangement joins TRBV5-1 to TRBJ1-1; 7 nucleotides align to TRBD1. From germline, CDR1 is SGHRS and CDR2 YFSETQ. The CDR3 contains 14 residues. The CDR3 sequence: CTSSRDSMNTEAFF. The CDR3 DNA sequence: TGCACCAGCAGCCGGGACAGCATGAACACTGAAGCTTTCTTT.

This clonotype has a single count. A much larger clone is a single base away; this may be a read error. CDR3 amino acids: CSANISDSPIYGYTF. CDR3 sequence (DNA): TGCAGTGCTAACATATCAGACAGCCCAATCTATGGCTACACCTTC. The V call is TRBV20-1, the J call TRBJ1-2, with D tentatively TRBD1 (5 bases). V dropped 4 bases and J dropped 4 bases, with 19 bases sitting between them. The CDR3 is 15 residues long. Germline V gives CDR1 DFQATT, CDR2 SNEGSKA (reference sequence).

The chain carries TRBV12-3 or TRBV12-4 and TRBJ2-7; 7 positions agree with TRBD1. This CDR3 contains 15 residues. The junction had 8 bases not matched to a gene; V was cut back by 5 bases and J by 1 base. In DNA, the CDR3 is TGTGCCAGCAGTCTGGGCAGGGGACAGTCCTACGAGCAGTACTTC. Its translation is CASSLGRGQSYEQYF.

This clonotype showed up just a few times. This chain connects TRBV20-1 to TRBJ2-2; D remains ambiguous. The V end lost 2 bases, the J end lost 6 bases, and 10 bases lay between the germline ends. Per germline, CDR1 DFQATT and CDR2 SNEGSKA (reference sequence). The CDR3 runs to 13 residues. The DNA for the CDR3 is TGCAGTGCTAGAAGGATCTCCCCCGGGGAGCTGTTTTTT. Its translation: CSARRISPGELFF.

This clonotype was counted at least ten times. This chain joins TRBV20-1 and TRBJ2-1; 13 bases agree with TRBD2. The CDR3 length is 15 residues. CDR1 and CDR2 (germline): DFQATT, SNEGSKA (reference sequence). The CDR3 bases are TGCAGCGTACCGGGACTAGCGGGGTCGTACAATGAGCAGTTCTTC. Its protein is CSVPGLAGSYNEQFF.

This clonotype was counted ten times or more. This rearrangement joins TRBV29-1 to TRBJ2-1; 9 bases are shared with TRBD1. CDR1 is SQVTM and CDR2 is ANQGSEA in the germline V gene. Trimming cost V 3 bases and J 7 bases; bases outside gene matches: 4. The CDR3 covers 13 residues. CDR3 coding DNA: TGCAGCGTTGACAGGACAGGGGTGAATGAGCAGTTCTTC. It is translated as CSVDRTGVNEQFF.

This clonotype was counted at least ten times. The genes are TRBV20-1 and TRBJ2-2; 13 bases align to TRBD2. CDR1 DFQATT and CDR2 SNEGSKA come from the germline V gene (reference sequence). This CDR3 spans 18 amino acids. V was clipped by 0 bases and J by 3 bases; unmatched bases: 7. The CDR3 DNA follows: TGCAGTGCTAGAGACCGGACTAGCGGGGGATCAGACACCGGGGAGCTGTTTTTT. It specifies CSARDRTSGGSDTGELFF.

This clonotype was seen repeatedly, ten times or more. This chain uses TRBV4-1 with TRBJ1-6; D perhaps matches TRBD1 (6 bases). Trimming left V 0 bases short and J 7 bases short, with 22 bases between. CDR3 length: 19 residues. Germline loops: CDR1 MGHRA, CDR2 YSYEKL. The CDR3 nucleotides read TGCGCCAGCAGCCAAGACTTGCCGAGGGAACAGGGCCTAAATTCACCCCTCCACTTT. This gives the protein CASSQDLPREQGLNSPLHF.

This rearrangement joins TRBV24-1 to TRBJ2-1; tentatively, D is TRBD1 (6 bases). Germline V CDR1 and CDR2: KGHDR, SFDVKD. The length of the CDR3 is 13 residues. Trimming removed 12 bases from V and 4 bases from J, with 15 bases in between. In nucleotides, the CDR3 is TGTGCCGTCCAAACGACAGGTTACAATGAGCAGTTCTTC. Translation gives CAVQTTGYNEQFF.

This chain links TRBV7-3 with TRBJ2-3; 10 bases fit TRBD2. From germline, CDR1 is SGHTA and CDR2 FQGTGA. The CDR3 extends over 14 amino acids. CDR3 DNA sequence: TGTGTCAGTAGCTTAAGCGGGGGGGCAGATACGCAGTATTTT. The encoded protein is CVSSLSGGADTQYF.

This clonotype was counted at least ten times. This chain uses TRBV4-1 with TRBJ1-3; D remains ambiguous. CDR3 size: 18 residues. Between the trimmed V and J ends, which lost 1 base and 3 bases, there was a span of 19 bases. The germline gives CDR1 MGHRA, CDR2 YSYEKL. DNA of the CDR3: TGCGCCAGCAGCCAAGTGGTATGGCCGGGATCTGTTGGAAACACCATATATTTT. It yields the protein CASSQVVWPGSVGNTIYF.

The chain employs TRBV9 and TRBJ1-2; tentative D call: TRBD1 (6 bases). The germline V gene encodes CDR1 SGDLS and CDR2 YYNGEE. The CDR3 loop spans 17 amino acids. V gave up 0 bases and J gave up 4 bases, with 19 bases separating them. CDR3 bases: TGTGCCAGCAGCGTAGAATTTGAGGGGGGGCGCGCCTATGGCTACACCTTC. It yields the protein CASSVEFEGGRAYGYTF.

This clonotype appeared many times. This sequence joins TRBV19 and TRBJ1-1; the D is unclear. This CDR3 has 14 amino acids. Trimming pared 3 bases from V and 2 bases from J, leaving 10 bases between. CDR1 is LNHDA and CDR2 is SQIVND in the germline V gene (reference sequence). This chain's CDR3 is CASSISSGNTEAFF. The CDR3 DNA reads as TGTGCCAGTAGTATTTCGTCAGGTAACACTGAAGCTTTCTTT.

This clonotype was found many times. This chain uses TRBV29-1 with TRBJ1-2, with 7 bases that match TRBD1. In germline, CDR1 is SQVTM, CDR2 ANQGSEA. This CDR3 comprises 12 residues. The J segment lost 7 bases and the V segment lost 4 bases, leaving 6 bases of the junction unmatched. Here the CDR3 DNA reads TGCAGCGTTGGCGACAGGGCCGGTGGCTACACCTTC. It is translated as CSVGDRAGGYTF.